The rows below give T cell receptor beta chains drawn from one sample of a study of memory CD4+ T cells and cytomegalovirus serostatus. The repertoire was sequenced with immunoSEQ multiplex PCR; TCRdb's copy has only in-frame clones and lacks some. Of about 75,000 clones listed, under 80% are singletons. Sample: memory CD4+ T cells from blood. These receptors were collected from an adult in good health and CMV-seropositive. Both conserved end residues are part of each CDR3. A D gene is named only where the DNA matches it firmly. Rows give clone size only sometimes, using once, few, many, or a class for an expanded clone.

j_call clone_size v_call d_call cdr3_aa cdr3_nt
TRBJ1-5 - TRBV6-6 - CASSKGVDSNQPQHF TGTGCCAGCAGTAAGGGTGTAGATAGCAATCAGCCCCAGCATTTT
TRBJ2-3 - TRBV27 TRBD2 CASSPQRGGSTDTQYF TGTGCCAGCAGTCCCCAGCGGGGGGGTTCCACAGATACGCAGTATTTT
TRBJ1-1 - TRBV5-4 - CASRTDRQSEAFF TGTGCCAGCAGGACTGACCGACAAAGTGAAGCTTTCTTT
TRBJ1-3 - TRBV4-2 TRBD1 CASSPSDRGDTIYF TGTGCCAGCAGCCCCTCAGACAGGGGTGACACCATATATTTT
TRBJ2-1 - TRBV18 - CASSLGTSAVDEQFF TGTGCCAGCTCACTAGGGACAAGCGCCGTTGATGAGCAGTTCTTC
TRBJ1-5 - TRBV2 TRBD1 CASTNDRVGIQPQHF TGTGCCAGCACTAACGACAGGGTCGGTATTCAGCCCCAGCATTTT
TRBJ2-3 - TRBV30 - CAWSTTDTQYF TGTGCCTGGAGTACCACAGATACGCAGTATTTT
TRBJ1-3 few TRBV9 - CASSETSGGNTIYF TGTGCCAGCAGCGAAACCTCTGGTGGAAACACCATATATTTT
TRBJ1-2 - TRBV5-6 - CASSLDRSYGDGYTF TGTGCCAGCAGCTTGGATCGGTCTTATGGCGATGGCTACACCTTC
TRBJ1-1 - TRBV19 TRBD1 CASRTGNTEAFF TGTGCCAGCCGGACAGGGAACACTGAAGCTTTCTTT
TRBJ2-7 - TRBV6-1 TRBD1 CASSTGDSSYEQYF TGTGCCAGCAGCACAGGGGATAGCTCCTACGAGCAGTACTTC
TRBJ1-6 - TRBV5-4 TRBD1 CASSSPPTGAGSPLHF TGTGCCAGCAGCTCCCCACCGACAGGGGCAGGTTCACCCCTCCACTTT
TRBJ1-3 - TRBV9 - CASSVDSRSGNTIYF TGTGCCAGCAGCGTAGACAGCCGCTCTGGAAACACCATATATTTT
TRBJ1-2 medium-sized TRBV7-2 - CASSPRYKNYGYTF TGTGCCAGCAGCCCACGCTATAAGAACTATGGCTACACCTTC
TRBJ2-3 - TRBV6-6 - CASKDDFTDTQYF TGTGCCAGCAAGGACGATTTTACAGATACGCAGTATTTT
TRBJ1-4 - TRBV27 - CASSLIRATNEKLFF TGTGCCAGCAGTTTAATTAGGGCAACTAATGAAAAACTGTTTTTT
TRBJ1-1 - TRBV7-8 - CASAHGGGPRGTEAFF TGTGCCAGCGCCCATGGCGGGGGGCCGAGGGGGACTGAAGCTTTCTTT